The clone carrying this TCR beta chain was observed a single time. Its antigen remains unknown. This record comes from a study of cytomegalovirus exposure and HLA in healthy donors. Background on the study: Caucasian-associated ancestry cluster membership applied to around 80% of over 350 genotyped donors. Overall study findings and caveats: The study put 150 or so TCR beta chains on its list as cytomegalovirus-associated. The authors considered a cluster of highly shared sequence variants likely to be a sequencing artifact. Researchers reported in a later analysis that a missense DCLRE1C variant was tied to TCR beta V- and J-gene trimming.

PCR primers comprised 60 Vbeta and 13 Jbeta primers. Method: immunoSEQ multiplex PCR; TCRdb's copy keeps in-frame clones and lacks some. The data show some 160,000 clones, over 70% seen once. V trimming: 6 bases; J trimming: 9 bases; junction bases outside the gene matches: 4. CDR1 is LGHNT and CDR2 is FRNRAP in the germline V gene. The CDR3 covers 12 residues. The chain joins TRBV12-5 to TRBJ2-3; TRBD1 matches 9 bases. This receptor was identified in a woman between 18 and 30 years old in good health and CMV-seronegative. Sample: PBMCs. CDR3 nucleotide sequence: TGTGCTAGTGGACGGGACAGGGAAACGCAGTATTTT. It yields the protein CASGRDRETQYF.